The present T cell receptor beta chain was sequenced within a study of blood T cell repertoires in COVID-19. As for the study in general: The United States, Italy and Spain provided the acute and convalescent COVID-19 samples. Sample material is recorded as cDNA or gDNA derived from T cells, B-cell-depleted T cells, or PBMCs.

Per the study methods: Amplification from reference gene primers served as the basis for estimated nucleated cell counts. Profiling relied on immunoSEQ multiplex PCR, and the TCRdb table lists in-frame clones only, not all of them. V, J and clone size were drawn from that table, and D and trimming were deduced from the DNA. This table holds about 81,000 clones, 88% found once. The CDR3 runs 17 residues. J was trimmed by 7 bases and V by 0 bases; bases with no gene match: 9. CDR1 SGHTA and CDR2 FQGNSA come from the germline V gene. The chain recombines TRBV7-2 with TRBJ2-2; 9 bases are shared with TRBD2. The material sequenced was peripheral blood. This clonotype originated in a man in his 70s with acute or convalescent COVID-19. The CDR3 spells CASSLAGGRAFGGELFF. DNA of the CDR3: TGTGCCAGCAGCTTAGCGGGCGGGAGGGCCTTTGGCGGGGAGCTGTTTTTT. Using reference TRBV7-2 and TRBJ2-2 for the parts outside the CDR3, the full variable domain is GAGVSQSPSNKVTEKGKDVELRCDPISGHTALYWYRQSLGQGLEFLIYFQGNSAPDKSGLPSDRFSAERTGGSVSTLTIQRTQQEDSAVYLCASSLAGGRAFGGELFFGEGSRLTVL.